This passage covers 15 T cell receptor beta chains from one sample sequenced in a study of early T cells in non-severe SARS-CoV-2 infection. In TCRdb, the 5' RACE reads were re-called with MiXCR into one record per CDR3 protein. The sample consists of about 98,000 distinct CDR3 sequences, around 10% of them appearing once. Source material: whole blood. The receptors here all came from an adult who was a healthcare worker with PCR-confirmed SARS-CoV-2 infection or an uninfected control (not recorded which).

This clonotype has only a few counts. The chain uses TRBV7-9 and TRBJ1-4, with D possibly TRBD1 on 5 matching bases. Germline V lookup: CDR1 SEHNR, CDR2 FQNEAQ (reference sequence). Deletions cut 5 bases from V and 0 bases from J, with 19 bases between. CDR3 length equals 18 residues. The CDR3 DNA reads TGTGCCAGCAGCCGTTCTCCTACAACAGGATCAACTAATGAAAAACTGTTTTTT. Its translation is CASSRSPTTGSTNEKLFF.

In this sample, this clonotype turned up many times. This chain links TRBV7-3 with TRBJ2-3; D may be TRBD1 (7 bases). Germline-derived CDR1 and CDR2 are SGHTA and FQGTGA. This CDR3 has 18 amino acids. The germline V and J ends were trimmed by 2 bases and 0 bases, with 18 bases remaining between them. CDR3 sequence reads: CASSLSVRGTASTDTQYF. The CDR3 DNA follows: TGTGCCAGCAGCTTATCAGTACGGGGGACAGCCAGCACAGATACGCAGTATTTT.

The table lists this clonotype with many counts. The CDR3, as DNA: TGCAGTGCCTCCGTCGGGACTAGCACAGATACGCAGTATTTT. This translates into CSASVGTSTDTQYF. The chain employs TRBV20-1 and TRBJ2-3; a weak D match, TRBD2 (6 bases). This CDR3 is 14 amino acids long. CDR1 is DFQATT, CDR2 SNEGSKA, per germline (reference sequence). V gave up 6 bases and J gave up 0 bases, with 13 bases separating them.

This clonotype showed up many times. The CDR3 reads CASSWYAGQGIKLGNQPQHF. CDR3 bases: TGTGCCAGCAGTTGGTATGCGGGACAGGGGATTAAGTTGGGCAATCAGCCCCAGCATTTT. V is TRBV6-2 or TRBV6-3 and J is TRBJ1-5; 10 nucleotides align to TRBD1. This CDR3 region has 20 residues. Trimming removed 4 bases from V and 2 bases from J; junction bases left unmatched: 17. Germline CDR1 MNHEY, CDR2 SVGEGT.

The chain uses TRBV28 and TRBJ1-3, with 7 bases matching TRBD1. With 5 bases clipped from V and 3 bases from J, the junction kept 4 bases outside the gene matches. CDR1 MDHEN and CDR2 SYDVKM come from the germline V gene. The CDR3 contains 14 residues. This chain's CDR3 is CASSPTGNGNTIYF. CDR3 nucleotide sequence: TGTGCCAGCAGTCCGACAGGGAATGGAAACACCATATATTTT.

The gene calls are TRBV30 and TRBJ1-5, with TRBD1 matching over 7 bases. Germline V CDR1 and CDR2: GTSNPN, SVGIG (reference sequence). This CDR3 comprises 13 residues. V lost 6 bases to trimming and J lost 3 bases; unmatched junction nucleotides: 5. The CDR3 bases are TGTGCCTGCGGACAGGATTTCAATCAGCCCCAGCATTTT. It yields the protein CACGQDFNQPQHF.

V is TRBV18 and J is TRBJ2-3; D gene ambiguous. This CDR3 region has 16 residues. V lost 3 bases to trimming and J lost 0 bases, with 13 bases between them. The germline V gene encodes CDR1 KGHSH and CDR2 LQKENI. CDR3 region: CASSPYRASSTDTQYF. The CDR3 DNA reads as TGTGCCAGCTCACCCTACAGAGCCTCTAGCACAGATACGCAGTATTTT.

This clonotype was recorded at least ten times. The chain employs TRBV28 and TRBJ2-7, with TRBD1 identical over 7 bases. The CDR3 sequence is 15 residues long. Germline assignment: CDR1 MDHEN and CDR2 SYDVKM. J was trimmed by 3 bases and V by 6 bases; bases with no gene match: 11. The CDR3 DNA reads as TGTGCCAGCAGACCCCCAGCGGCAGGGGGCTACGAGCAGTACTTC. Translating it yields CASRPPAAGGYEQYF.

This clonotype is a singleton in its sample. V and J are TRBV7-9 and TRBJ2-3; no clear D. Trimming took off 5 bases at V and 3 bases at J, with 9 bases between the two ends. The CDR3 consists of 13 residues. The germline V gene has CDR1 SEHNR and CDR2 FQNEAQ (reference sequence). CDR3 sequence (DNA): TGTGCCAGCAGCCGGACGGTAACAGATACGCAGTATTTT. This sequence encodes CASSRTVTDTQYF.

This clonotype was detected ten times or more. This chain links TRBV6-5 with TRBJ2-6; TRBD1 matches at 10 bases. V was clipped by 11 bases and J by 5 bases; unmatched bases: 15. Germline V CDR1 and CDR2: MNHEY, SVGAGI. This CDR3 is built from 17 residues. The CDR3 DNA follows: TGTGCCTCCTATTTAGGCGGGGGACAGGGGAGGGCCAACGTCCTGACTTTC. Translation gives CASYLGGGQGRANVLTF.

In this sample, this clonotype turned up many times. This chain connects TRBV7-6 to TRBJ2-5; D is tentatively TRBD1 or TRBD2 (6 bases each). From germline, CDR1 is SGHVS and CDR2 FNYEAQ. The CDR3 is 17 amino acids. Trimming removed 5 bases at V and 4 bases at J, with 23 bases between. The CDR3: CASSRGARGGGGETQYF. The CDR3 DNA reads TGTGCCAGCAGCCGCGGTGCCAGGGGAGGTGGAGGAGAGACCCAGTACTTC.

The sample holds a few counts of this clonotype. This chain uses TRBV18 with TRBJ2-5, with D possibly being TRBD1 (5 bases). V dropped 2 bases and J dropped 2 bases, with 6 bases sitting between them. CDR1 is KGHSH, CDR2 LQKENI, per germline. The CDR3 extends over 13 amino acids. The CDR3 DNA reads TGTGCCAGCTCACCAGACAGACAAGAGACCCAGTACTTC. Amino acid sequence: CASSPDRQETQYF.

The table lists this clonotype with many counts. The rearrangement uses TRBV9 and TRBJ2-1; 11 nucleotides align to TRBD1. V lost 4 bases and J lost 0; bases outside the gene matches: 3. Looked up from germline, CDR1 is SGDLS and CDR2 is YYNGEE. This CDR3 is built from 16 residues. The CDR3 sequence is CASSPGTGGSYNEQFF. CDR3 sequence (DNA): TGTGCCAGCAGCCCCGGGACAGGGGGCTCCTACAATGAGCAGTTCTTC.

The sample holds many counts of this clonotype. This chain joins TRBV5-4 and TRBJ2-1; 15 positions match TRBD2. This CDR3 is built from 17 residues. Germline lookup yields CDR1 SGHNT and CDR2 YYREEE (reference sequence). Losses at the gene ends were 4 bases for V and 5 bases for J; bases not matched to a gene: 7. The CDR3 is CASSLGLAGGQNNEQFF. The CDR3 DNA follows: TGTGCCAGCAGCCTGGGACTAGCGGGAGGACAGAACAATGAGCAGTTCTTC.

This clonotype was counted only a few times. The V gene is TRBV24-1, the J gene TRBJ2-1; 7 bases are a match to TRBD1. This CDR3 has 13 amino acids. Germline assignment: CDR1 KGHDR and CDR2 SFDVKD. The junction had 1 base not matched to a gene; V was cut back by 1 base and J by 8 bases. CDR3 region: CATSDLDRDEQFF. In DNA, the CDR3 is TGTGCCACCAGTGATTTAGACAGGGATGAGCAGTTCTTC.